Sequencing of this TCR beta chain was carried out in a study of T-cell memory formation after mild COVID-19 (dated by TCRdb to about 2021). For the wider study: Most TCR sequence clusters were specific to one of the two donors. In two donors, T-cell clones that expanded and contracted after mild COVID-19 were tracked by sequencing TCRalpha and TCRbeta repertoires over time. Two young, previously healthy adult volunteers made up the cohort, one male and one female. The study at large found these results: Whether the second-wave clones peaking on day 37 were SARS-CoV-2 specific was not confirmed. Clones that contracted from day 15 to 85 showed balanced CD4/CD8 phenotypes, whereas a second wave of clones that expanded from day 15 to 37 leaned towards CD4+. Contracting CD4+ clones turned up mainly in the CM and EM memory subsets, whereas EMRA was where CD8+ clones were enriched. Only a couple of mild cases were covered by the study, and larger cohorts that include severe cases with pre-infection samples were considered necessary. The detection of some responding clones in pre-infection memory suggests that pre-existing cross-reactive memory T cells joined the SARS-CoV-2 response.

The CDR3, cysteine through phenylalanine, is 13 amino acids long. CDR3 DNA is the only sequence kept; it has 39 bases, read in frame from the first base. CDR1 and CDR2 were assigned from the germline V gene as SGHRS and YFSETQ. At the junction V is shortened by 0 bases and J by 10 bases, with 11 bases in between. A word on this clonotype: Its antigen remains undetermined. Per-base quality was not reported, and no clone a single base away is much larger than it.

Ficoll-Paque density gradient centrifugation was the method used to isolate PBMCs. The sequencing machine was an Illumina NovaSeq 6000. TCRalpha and TCRbeta cDNA libraries were built by 5'RACE with constant-segment primers, adding sample barcodes and unique molecular identifiers. RNA was extracted from every sample with Trizol reagent. Library amplification was performed in two PCR steps, and a second sample barcode and Illumina TruSeq adapters were introduced in the second step. Sequencing of libraries was performed on an Illumina NovaSeq with 2 x 150 bp paired-end reads. The original methods were these. The reads were demultiplexed and collapsed into UMI-guided consensus sequences using migec v1.2.7. With mixcr v2.1.11, UMI consensuses were aligned to TRA and TRB V and J templates and assembled into clonotypes. A clonotype was counted as expanded or contracted only if both edgeR and NoisET called the change significant, with noise models trained on biological replicates. For edgeR calls, a false discovery rate-adjusted p below 0.01 and a log2 fold-change threshold of 1 were applied. As an exploratory analysis of dynamics, max-normalized trajectories of the 1000 most abundant clonotypes were examined with PCA combined with hierarchical clustering. Separately sequenced CD4+ and CD8+ repertoires were used to assign a CD4 or CD8 phenotype to each responding clone. TCRdb trimmed the raw reads at Q25, called clones with MiXCR and kept productive beta chains. Identical CDR3 protein sequences are pooled into one entry, listed with their most common genes and DNA. The V and J calls were determined by TCRdb, not by the authors. The sample table records 360,000 or so distinct CDR3 sequences; around 28% of these occur just once. The top ten hold approximately 13% of the sample.

Here the chain combines TRBV5-1 and TRBJ2-1; the D call is tentative, TRBD1 or TRBD2, as each matches 5 bases. The source material was PBMCs or a T cell subset sorted from them (not recorded which). This receptor was taken from an adult woman who had mild COVID-19 (a few samples of this study predate the infection). The sample titles of this study are shuffled in the database, so cell type and time point are left out; the donor was told from shared clones. The sequenced DNA is TGCGCCAGCAGCTTGGCCAGAGAGGGGGAGCAGTTCTTC. Its protein is CASSLAREGEQFF.